The 30 T cell receptor beta chains in this list originate from one sample, sequenced in a study of shared clonotypes between healthy human individuals. Sequencing used immunoSEQ multiplex PCR; TCRdb keeps in-frame clones, though not all of them. The data show some 2.1 million clones, about 94% seen once. CD45RO-negative CD8 cells positively selected for CCR7 made up the naive population, which excluded terminally differentiated effector memory CD45RA+ cells. The sequenced material came from naive CD8+ T cells from PBMCs. The receptors derive from a man between 18 and 29 years old in good health. Some clones in this sample may be carry-over from other donors' samples.

This clone was observed once. The rearrangement links TRBV10-2 to TRBJ2-3; 8 bases fit TRBD2. The germline V gene encodes CDR1 WSHSY and CDR2 SAAADI. The CDR3 extends over 18 amino acids. Trimming at V came to 0 bases and at J to 3 bases, leaving 11 bases not matched to a gene. CDR3: CASSESTTGGPLTDTQYF. DNA for the CDR3: TGCGCCAGCAGTGAGTCGACTACGGGAGGGCCGTTGACAGATACGCAGTATTTT.

A note on this clone: This sample includes further DNA sequences coding for the same CDR3. This chain joins TRBV11-2 and TRBJ2-1; D is uncertain. Germline V lookup: CDR1 SGHAT, CDR2 FQNNGV. The CDR3 is 13 residues long. V lost 5 bases and J lost 5, with 10 bases in between. The CDR3 bases are TGTGCCAGCAGCCCGGGCCTTAACAATGAGCAGTTCTTC. This gives the protein CASSPGLNNEQFF. Filled out from reference TRBV11-2 and TRBJ2-1, the complete variable domain reads EAGVAQSPRYKIIEKRQSVAFWCNPISGHATLYWYQQILGQGPKLLIQFQNNGVVDDSQLPKDRFSAERLKGVDSTLKIQPAKLEDSAVYLCASSPGLNNEQFFGPGTRLTVL.

V usage is TRBV30 and J usage is TRBJ2-2; 13 nucleotides agree with TRBD2. This CDR3 region has 15 residues. V was pared by 3 bases and J by 6 bases, with 4 bases of the junction left unmatched. Germline lookup yields CDR1 GTSNPN and CDR2 SVGIG (reference sequence). The CDR3: CAWSWTSGSSGELFF. The CDR3 nucleotides read TGTGCCTGGAGCTGGACTAGCGGGAGTTCCGGGGAGCTGTTTTTT.

The gene calls are TRBV28 and TRBJ1-3; TRBD1 might be the D (6 bases). Germline lookup yields CDR1 MDHEN and CDR2 SYDVKM. Trimming took off 3 bases at V and 5 bases at J, with 14 bases between the two ends. The CDR3 spans 15 residues. CDR3 protein: CASSFYTGLRNTIYF. CDR3 nucleotide sequence: TGTGCCAGCAGTTTTTATACAGGGTTAAGAAACACCATATATTTT.

To note about this clone: This sample includes further DNA sequences coding for the same CDR3. This chain's CDR3 is CSVEVRDSYEQYF. CDR3 bases: TGCAGCGTTGAAGTTAGGGACTCCTACGAGCAGTACTTC. The chain couples TRBV29-1 to TRBJ2-7; D is ambiguous. The germline V and J ends were trimmed by 1 base and 0 bases, with 7 bases remaining between them. Germline CDR1 is SQVTM and CDR2 is ANQGSEA. The CDR3 has 13 residues.

With respect to this clone: Other DNA sequences of this sample code for an identical CDR3. The chain links TRBV27 to TRBJ2-3; the match to TRBD2 covers 12 bases. CDR3 length: 16 residues. From germline, CDR1 is MNHEY and CDR2 SMNVEV (reference sequence). Trimming at V came to 1 base and at J to 5 bases, leaving 4 bases not matched to a gene. The CDR3 spells CASSLLLAGGGDTQYF. For the CDR3, the DNA is TGTGCCAGCAGTTTATTACTAGCGGGAGGAGGAGATACGCAGTATTTT.

The chain links TRBV9 to TRBJ2-1, with 12 bases that match TRBD2. CDR3 length: 16 amino acids. Per the germline V gene, CDR1 is SGDLS and CDR2 is YYNGEE. After removal of 2 bases from V and 9 bases from J, the junction contained 9 bases not matched to a gene. The DNA for the CDR3 is TGTGCCAGCAGCGTTTTTGCAGGACTAGCGGGGTTTGAGCAGTTCTTC. Protein product: CASSVFAGLAGFEQFF.

This chain uses TRBV27 with TRBJ1-2; D not certain. Germline CDR1 reads MNHEY; CDR2 reads SMNVEV (reference sequence). The length of the CDR3 is 13 residues. V was trimmed by 3 bases and J by 6 bases, leaving 11 bases between them. DNA for the CDR3: TGTGCCAGCAGTTTTCCCGGACTTGATGGCTACACCTTC. Translating gives CASSFPGLDGYTF.

The gene calls are TRBV29-1 and TRBJ1-2, with 7 bases matching TRBD1. J gave up 7 bases and V 5 bases, and 10 bases lay outside the gene matches. CDR1 is SQVTM and CDR2 is ANQGSEA in the germline V gene. This CDR3 has 13 residues. In DNA form, the CDR3 reads TGCAGCGTTAACGACAGGGCCCCCGGTGGCTACACCTTC. Amino acid sequence: CSVNDRAPGGYTF.

This clone was recorded only once. The chain has TRBV7-9 and TRBJ1-2; D may be TRBD1 (6 bases). V lost 5 bases to trimming and J lost 5 bases, with 15 bases between them. The CDR3 extends over 14 amino acids. Germline CDR1 SEHNR, CDR2 FQNEAQ (reference sequence). CDR3: CASSPLGGAYGYTF. Written as DNA, the CDR3 is TGTGCCAGCAGCCCGCTCGGGGGGGCGTATGGCTACACCTTC.

This clone was recorded once. The rearrangement uses TRBV4-3 and TRBJ2-7; maybe TRBD1 (6 bases). This CDR3 comprises 13 residues. Trimming stripped 3 bases from V and 5 bases from J, with 11 bases between. Germline CDR1 is LGHNA and CDR2 is YSLEER. The CDR3 coding sequence is TGCGCCAGCAGCCACCTCCACAGGGACGAGCAGTACTTC. Its protein is CASSHLHRDEQYF.

The V gene is TRBV21-1, the J gene TRBJ2-1; the table's D gene call, TRBD2, was not cross checked with the DNA. TRBV21-1 is a documented pseudogene. This CDR3 has 16 residues. The CDR3 region is CASSSSGTSSYNEQFF. The CDR3 coding sequence is TGTGCCAGCAGCAGTAGCGGAACCAGCTCCTACAATGAGCAGTTCTTC.

The rearrangement joins TRBV4-1 to TRBJ2-5; possible D gene TRBD2, 5 bases. CDR1 is MGHRA, CDR2 YSYEKL, per germline. The CDR3 spans 13 residues. Deletions cut 3 bases from V and 5 bases from J, with 10 bases between. The CDR3 nucleotides read TGCGCCAGCAGCCACCGGCGGAGGGAGACCCAGTACTTC. Its translation is CASSHRRRETQYF.

The CDR3 nucleotides are TGTGCCAGCAGTTACCCGGGACCATCGGGGAATGAGCAGTTCTTC. Translated, it gives CASSYPGPSGNEQFF. J is TRBJ2-1 and V is TRBV6-5; D may match TRBD1 or TRBD2 (5 bases each). This CDR3 region has 15 residues. Trimming took 2 bases from V and 7 from J, leaving 15 bases between them. The germline CDR1 and CDR2 sequences are MNHEY and SVGAGI.

Comment on this clone: The sample holds other DNA sequences that translate to the same CDR3. The chain combines TRBV27 with TRBJ2-7, with D uncertain. Trimming left V 4 bases short and J 3 bases short, with 10 bases between. The CDR3 is made up of 13 amino acids. Germline V gene data show CDR1 as MNHEY and CDR2 as SMNVEV (reference sequence). As DNA, the CDR3 is TGTGCCAGCAGTTGGTCTAGTGGCTACGAGCAGTACTTC. This sequence encodes CASSWSSGYEQYF.

The rearrangement joins TRBV7-3 to TRBJ2-2; tentatively, D is TRBD2 (5 bases). V shed 5 bases and J shed 1 base, with 14 bases lying between them. This CDR3 comprises 16 residues. CDR1 is SGHTA and CDR2 is FQGTGA in the germline V gene. The CDR3 region is CASSPLGGLNTGELFF. CDR3 bases: TGTGCCAGCAGCCCCTTAGGCGGGCTGAACACCGGGGAGCTGTTTTTT.

The genes are TRBV5-6 and TRBJ1-2; D remains ambiguous. Germline CDR1 and CDR2: SGHDT and YYEEEE. The CDR3 has 13 residues. V was trimmed by 1 base and J by 2 bases, leaving 6 bases between them. The CDR3 region has the DNA TGTGCCAGCAGCTTGCAAAGGAACTATGGCTACACCTTC. Translation gives CASSLQRNYGYTF.

The chain uses TRBV5-8 and TRBJ2-1; D is unclear. CDR3 length: 9 amino acids. The germline V and J ends were trimmed by 7 bases and 10 bases, with 6 bases remaining between them. Per the germline V gene, CDR1 is SGHTS and CDR2 is YDEGEE. The CDR3: CASETEQFF. DNA for the CDR3: TGTGCCAGCGAAACGGAGCAGTTCTTC. The whole variable domain, filled in from reference TRBV5-8 and TRBJ2-1, reads EAGVTQSPTHLIKTRGQQATLRCSPISGHTSVYWYQQALGLGLQFLLWYDEGEERNRGNFPPRFSGRQFPNYSSELNVNALELEDSALYLCASETEQFFGPGTRLTVL.

This rearrangement joins TRBV19 to TRBJ1-1, with D possibly matching TRBD1 (6 bases). Germline V CDR1 and CDR2: LNHDA, SQIVND (reference sequence). The CDR3 contains 15 residues. Trimming pared 5 bases from V and 5 bases from J, leaving 18 bases between. CDR3 DNA sequence: TGTGCCAGTAGTCATCTGCCGGGGAGGGGGACTGAAGCTTTCTTT. Amino acids: CASSHLPGRGTEAFF.

V is TRBV29-1 and J is TRBJ2-2; 9 nucleotides line up with TRBD1. The CDR3 spans 12 residues. Germline CDR1 and CDR2: SQVTM and ANQGSEA. The CDR3 DNA follows: TGCGGGGGGACAGGGTTCGCCGGGGAGCTGTTTTTT. It encodes CGGTGFAGELFF.

V and J are TRBV7-9 and TRBJ1-1; TRBD1 agrees at 10 bases. With V trimmed by 1 base and J by 6 bases, 2 bases remained unmatched. CDR1 and CDR2 (germline): SEHNR, FQNEAQ (reference sequence). The CDR3 runs to 14 residues. CDR3 bases: TGTGCCAGCAGCTTAGATGGGACAGGGGCTGAAGCTTTCTTT. Protein product: CASSLDGTGAEAFF.

On this clone itself: Other DNA sequences in this sample translate to the same CDR3. The V call is TRBV28, the J call TRBJ2-7; 7 nucleotides line up with TRBD2. Per the germline V gene, CDR1 is MDHEN and CDR2 is SYDVKM. Unmatched junction bases numbered 1, after V lost 2 bases and J lost 3 bases. This CDR3 region has 13 residues. The CDR3 loop reads CASSLPGGYEQYF. The CDR3 bases are TGTGCCAGCAGTTTACCGGGAGGCTACGAGCAGTACTTC.

The CDR3 is CASSPASVLAGGFYEQYF. The CDR3 DNA sequence: TGTGCCAGCAGCCCCGCATCTGTTCTAGCGGGAGGGTTCTACGAGCAGTACTTC. The chain couples TRBV9 to TRBJ2-7; 12 nucleotides agree with TRBD2. Per germline, CDR1 SGDLS and CDR2 YYNGEE. The CDR3 contains 18 residues. With 4 bases clipped from V and 3 bases from J, the junction kept 14 bases outside the gene matches.

This sequence joins TRBV12-5 and TRBJ2-5; D remains ambiguous. The germline CDR1 and CDR2 sequences are LGHNT and FRNRAP. V was shortened by 3 bases and J by 1 base, with 9 bases between the two germline ends. The CDR3 has 14 amino acids. The CDR3 sequence: CASGFSLTQETQYF. The CDR3 nucleotides read TGTGCTAGTGGTTTTTCGTTGACCCAAGAGACCCAGTACTTC.

On this clone: The sample carries other DNA sequences with the same CDR3. This CDR3 reads CASSVSGRAYEQYF. The CDR3 bases are TGTGCCAGCAGCGTTAGCGGGAGGGCCTACGAGCAGTACTTC. The genes are TRBV9 and TRBJ2-7; 11 nucleotides align to TRBD2. V was clipped by 2 bases and J by 2 bases; unmatched bases: 0. The CDR3 sequence is 14 residues long. The germline V gene has CDR1 SGDLS and CDR2 YYNGEE.

CDR3 sequence: CASSYSDGGGTEAFF. Written as DNA, the CDR3 is TGTGCCAGCAGTTATTCGGACGGAGGTGGGACTGAAGCTTTCTTT. The genes are TRBV6-5 and TRBJ1-1; D ambiguous. Germline assignment: CDR1 MNHEY and CDR2 SVGAGI. Trimming took off 3 bases at V and 5 bases at J, with 16 bases between the two ends. This CDR3 is 15 amino acids long.

The chain uses TRBV6-6 and TRBJ2-4; weak D call: TRBD1 (5 bases). The CDR3 is made up of 16 amino acids. Per germline, CDR1 MNHNY and CDR2 SVGAGI (reference sequence). Deletions cut 2 bases from V and 7 bases from J, with 18 bases between. The CDR3 loop is CASSYVGARPNNIQYF. The DNA for the CDR3 is TGTGCCAGCAGTTACGTTGGGGCTCGCCCAAACAACATTCAGTACTTC.

A word on this clone: The same CDR3 is also encoded by other DNA sequences in this sample. The rearrangement links TRBV9 to TRBJ2-2; D might be TRBD2 (5 bases). CDR3 size: 15 residues. Deletions cut 0 bases from V and 0 bases from J, with 6 bases between. The germline V gene encodes CDR1 SGDLS and CDR2 YYNGEE. In nucleotides, the CDR3 is TGTGCCAGCAGCGTAGGGACTTCGAACACCGGGGAGCTGTTTTTT. This translates into CASSVGTSNTGELFF.

The gene calls are TRBV11-2 and TRBJ1-2, with a tentative D call TRBD1 (5 bases). Germline loops: CDR1 SGHAT, CDR2 FQNNGV. This CDR3 comprises 13 residues. V gave up 3 bases and J gave up 4 bases, with 9 bases separating them. The DNA of the CDR3 is TGTGCCAGCAGCTTTCAGGGATTCTATGGCTACACCTTC. It translates to CASSFQGFYGYTF.

The chain recombines TRBV30 with TRBJ1-1; weak D call: TRBD1 (5 bases). CDR1 and CDR2 (germline): GTSNPN, SVGIG (reference sequence). V was shortened by 2 bases and J by 4 bases, with 14 bases between the two germline ends. CDR3 size: 14 residues. CDR3 sequence: CAWSISGRGTEAFF. CDR3 nucleotide sequence: TGTGCCTGGAGTATATCTGGAAGGGGCACTGAAGCTTTCTTT.